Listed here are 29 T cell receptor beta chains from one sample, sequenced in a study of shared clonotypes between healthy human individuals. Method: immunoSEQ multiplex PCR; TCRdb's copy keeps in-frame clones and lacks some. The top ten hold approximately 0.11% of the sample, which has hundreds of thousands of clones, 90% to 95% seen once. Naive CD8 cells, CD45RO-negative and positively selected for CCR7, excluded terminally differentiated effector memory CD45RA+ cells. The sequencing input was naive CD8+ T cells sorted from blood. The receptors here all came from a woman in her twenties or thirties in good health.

CDR3 loop: CASSETGNTGELFF. The CDR3 nucleotides read TGTGCCAGCAGCGAAACAGGGAACACCGGGGAGCTGTTTTTT. The V call is TRBV11-3, the J call TRBJ2-2; D perhaps matches TRBD1 (5 bases). V lost 5 bases to trimming and J lost 1 base, with 8 bases between them. The CDR3 consists of 14 residues. Germline values: CDR1 SGHNT, CDR2 YENEEA. Complete variable domain (other parts from reference TRBV11-3 and TRBJ2-2): EAGVVQSPRYKIIEKKQPVAFWCNPISGHNTLYWYLQNLGQGPELLIRYENEEAVDDSQLPKDRFSAERLKGVDSTLKIQPAELGDSAVYLCASSETGNTGELFFGEGSRLTVL.

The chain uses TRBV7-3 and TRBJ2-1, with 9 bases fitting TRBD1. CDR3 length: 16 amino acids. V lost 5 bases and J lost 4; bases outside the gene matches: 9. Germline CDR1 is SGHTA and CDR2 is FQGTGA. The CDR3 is CASSKIPGQGYNEQFF. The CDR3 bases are TGTGCCAGCAGCAAAATCCCGGGACAGGGTTACAATGAGCAGTTCTTC.

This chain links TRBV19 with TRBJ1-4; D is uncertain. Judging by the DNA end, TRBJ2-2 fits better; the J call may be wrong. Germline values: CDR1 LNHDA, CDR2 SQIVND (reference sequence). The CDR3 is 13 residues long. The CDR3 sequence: CASSIDETGELFF. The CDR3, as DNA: TGTGCCAGTAGTATAGATGAGACAGGGGAGCTGTTTTTT.

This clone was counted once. In nucleotides, the CDR3 is TGTGCCACCAGCAGAGATCTCGACGAGCAGTACTTC. As protein: CATSRDLDEQYF. The chain recombines TRBV15 with TRBJ2-7, with D unclear. The CDR3 covers 12 residues. V lost 0 bases, J lost 5 bases, and 5 bases lay in between. Germline CDR1 LNHNV, CDR2 YYDKDF (reference sequence). Looking up the rest from reference TRBV15 and TRBJ2-7 gives the full variable domain: DAMVIQNPRYQVTQFGKPVTLSCSQTLNHNVMYWYQQKSSQAPKLLFHYYDKDFNNEADTPDNFQSRRPNTSFCFLDIRSPGLGDTAMYLCATSRDLDEQYFGPGTRLTVT.

CDR3 loop: CASSPWHSPYEQYF. For the CDR3, the DNA is TGTGCCAGCAGTCCCTGGCACTCACCCTACGAGCAGTACTTC. V gene TRBV28 combines with J gene TRBJ2-7; D uncertain. The CDR3 spans 14 residues. Germline V gene sequence: CDR1 MDHEN, CDR2 SYDVKM. Trimming stripped 5 bases from V and 2 bases from J, with 13 bases between.

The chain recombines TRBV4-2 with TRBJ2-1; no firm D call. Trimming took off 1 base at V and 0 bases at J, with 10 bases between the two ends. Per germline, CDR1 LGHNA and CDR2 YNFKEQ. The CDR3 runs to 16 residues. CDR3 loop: CASSQVRTSSYNEQFF. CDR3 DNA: TGTGCCAGCAGCCAAGTTCGAACGAGCTCCTACAATGAGCAGTTCTTC.

The CDR3 reads CATLTIINSYEQYF. The CDR3 region has the DNA TGTGCCACCCTAACAATAATTAACTCCTACGAGCAGTACTTC. The chain joins TRBV28 to TRBJ2-7; D uncertain. CDR1 is MDHEN, CDR2 SYDVKM, per germline. Trimming took off 10 bases at V and 0 bases at J, with 16 bases between the two ends. The CDR3 consists of 14 residues.

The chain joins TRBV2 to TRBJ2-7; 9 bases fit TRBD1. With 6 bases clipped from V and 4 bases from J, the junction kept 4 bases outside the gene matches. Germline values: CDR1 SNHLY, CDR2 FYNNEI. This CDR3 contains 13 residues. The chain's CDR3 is CASSPDRGYEQYF. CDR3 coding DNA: TGTGCCAGCAGCCCCGACAGGGGGTACGAGCAGTACTTC.

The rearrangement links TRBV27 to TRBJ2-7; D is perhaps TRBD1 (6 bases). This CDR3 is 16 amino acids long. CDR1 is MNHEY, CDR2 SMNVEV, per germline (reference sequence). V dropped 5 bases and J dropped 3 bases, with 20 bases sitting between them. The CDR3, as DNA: TGTGCCAGCAGTCCATCTCAGGGGCTTTTGCACTACGAGCAGTACTTC. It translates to CASSPSQGLLHYEQYF.

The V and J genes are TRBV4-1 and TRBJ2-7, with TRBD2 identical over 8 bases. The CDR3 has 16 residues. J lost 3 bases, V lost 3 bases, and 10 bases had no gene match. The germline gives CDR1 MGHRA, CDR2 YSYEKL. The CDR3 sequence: CASSHLALAENYEQYF. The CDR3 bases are TGCGCCAGCAGCCATCTGGCACTAGCGGAAAACTACGAGCAGTACTTC.

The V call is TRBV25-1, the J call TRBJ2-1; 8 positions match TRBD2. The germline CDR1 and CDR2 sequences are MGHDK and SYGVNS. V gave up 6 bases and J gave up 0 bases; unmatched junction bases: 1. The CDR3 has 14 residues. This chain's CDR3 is CASRSGSSYNEQFF. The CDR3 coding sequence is TGTGCCAGCAGGAGCGGGAGCTCCTACAATGAGCAGTTCTTC.

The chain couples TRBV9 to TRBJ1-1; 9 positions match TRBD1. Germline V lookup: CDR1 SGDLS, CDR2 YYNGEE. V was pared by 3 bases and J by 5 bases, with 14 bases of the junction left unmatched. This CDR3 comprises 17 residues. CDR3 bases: TGTGCCAGCAGCGAGGGACAGGGCTCAATTGGGGGGACTGAAGCTTTCTTT. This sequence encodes CASSEGQGSIGGTEAFF.

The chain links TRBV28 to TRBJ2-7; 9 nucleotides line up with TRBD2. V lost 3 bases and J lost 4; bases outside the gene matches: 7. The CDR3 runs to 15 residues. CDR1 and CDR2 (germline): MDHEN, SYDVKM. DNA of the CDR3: TGTGCCAGCAGTTTTTCCCTAGCGGGGCTTTACGAGCAGTACTTC. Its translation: CASSFSLAGLYEQYF. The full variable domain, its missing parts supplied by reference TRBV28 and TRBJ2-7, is DVKVTQSSRYLVKRTGEKVFLECVQDMDHENMFWYRQDPGLGLRLIYFSYDVKMKEKGDIPEGYSVSREKKERFSLILESASTNQTSMYLCASSFSLAGLYEQYFGPGTRLTVT.

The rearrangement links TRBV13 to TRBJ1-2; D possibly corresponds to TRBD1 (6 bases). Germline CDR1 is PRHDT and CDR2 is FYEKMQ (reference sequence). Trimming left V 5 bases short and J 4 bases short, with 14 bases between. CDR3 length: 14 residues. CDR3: CASSPQRGAYGYTF. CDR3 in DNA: TGTGCCAGCAGCCCCCAACGGGGGGCCTATGGCTACACCTTC.

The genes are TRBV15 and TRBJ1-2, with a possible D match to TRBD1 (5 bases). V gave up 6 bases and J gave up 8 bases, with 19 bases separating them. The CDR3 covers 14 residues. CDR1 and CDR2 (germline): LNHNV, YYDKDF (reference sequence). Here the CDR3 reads CATSSTGQVLGYTF. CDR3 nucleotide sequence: TGTGCCACCAGTAGTACAGGCCAGGTCTTGGGCTACACCTTC. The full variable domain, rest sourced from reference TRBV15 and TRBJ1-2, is DAMVIQNPRYQVTQFGKPVTLSCSQTLNHNVMYWYQQKSSQAPKLLFHYYDKDFNNEADTPDNFQSRRPNTSFCFLDIRSPGLGDTAMYLCATSSTGQVLGYTFGSGTRLTVV.

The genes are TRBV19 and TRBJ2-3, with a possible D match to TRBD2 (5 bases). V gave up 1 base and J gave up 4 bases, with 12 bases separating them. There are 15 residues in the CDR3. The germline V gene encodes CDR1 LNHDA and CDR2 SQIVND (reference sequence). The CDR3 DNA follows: TGTGCCAGTAGTATAGTAGGGCTAGCTCCAGATACGCAGTATTTT. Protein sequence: CASSIVGLAPDTQYF.

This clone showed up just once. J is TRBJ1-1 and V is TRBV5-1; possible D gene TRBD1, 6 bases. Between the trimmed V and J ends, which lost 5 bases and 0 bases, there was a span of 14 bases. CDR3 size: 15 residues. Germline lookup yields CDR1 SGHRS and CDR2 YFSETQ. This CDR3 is CASRDGGRLNTEAFF. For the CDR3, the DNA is TGCGCCAGCAGGGACGGGGGGCGATTGAACACTGAAGCTTTCTTT.

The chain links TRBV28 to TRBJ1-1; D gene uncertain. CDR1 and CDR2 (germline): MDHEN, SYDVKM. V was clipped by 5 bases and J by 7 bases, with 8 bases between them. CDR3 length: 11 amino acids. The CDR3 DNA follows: TGTGCCAGCAGTCAAACCGGTGAAGCTTTCTTT. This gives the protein CASSQTGEAFF. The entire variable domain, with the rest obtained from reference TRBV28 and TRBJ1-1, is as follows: DVKVTQSSRYLVKRTGEKVFLECVQDMDHENMFWYRQDPGLGLRLIYFSYDVKMKEKGDIPEGYSVSREKKERFSLILESASTNQTSMYLCASSQTGEAFFGQGTRLTVV.

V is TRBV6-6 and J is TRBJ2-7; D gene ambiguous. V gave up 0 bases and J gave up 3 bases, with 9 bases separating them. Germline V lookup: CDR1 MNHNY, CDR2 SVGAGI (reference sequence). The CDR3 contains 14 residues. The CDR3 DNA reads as TGTGCCAGCAGTTACTCCGGAAGTGACTACGAGCAGTACTTC. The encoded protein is CASSYSGSDYEQYF.

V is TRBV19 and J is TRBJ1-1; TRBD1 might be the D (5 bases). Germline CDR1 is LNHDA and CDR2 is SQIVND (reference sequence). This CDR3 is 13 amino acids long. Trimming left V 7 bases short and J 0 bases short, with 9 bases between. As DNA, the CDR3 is TGTGCCAGTACCCTGACAGTGAACACTGAAGCTTTCTTT. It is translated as CASTLTVNTEAFF.

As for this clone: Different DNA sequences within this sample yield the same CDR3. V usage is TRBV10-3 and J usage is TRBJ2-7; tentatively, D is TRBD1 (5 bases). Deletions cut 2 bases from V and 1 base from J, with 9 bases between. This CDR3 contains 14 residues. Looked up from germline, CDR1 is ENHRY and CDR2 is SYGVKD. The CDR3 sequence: CAISEGQGSYEQYF. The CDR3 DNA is TGTGCCATCAGTGAGGGTCAGGGATCCTACGAGCAGTACTTC.

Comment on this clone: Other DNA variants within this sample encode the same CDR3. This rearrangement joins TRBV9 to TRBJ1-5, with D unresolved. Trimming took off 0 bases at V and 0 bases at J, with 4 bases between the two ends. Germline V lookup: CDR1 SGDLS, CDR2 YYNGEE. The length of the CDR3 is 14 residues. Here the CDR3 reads CASSVGNSNQPQHF. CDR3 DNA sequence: TGTGCCAGCAGCGTAGGAAATAGCAATCAGCCCCAGCATTTT.

The chain's CDR3 is CASSLEAGRAPTTYNEQFF. CDR3 in DNA: TGTGCCAGCAGCTTAGAAGCGGGACGAGCGCCTACGACCTACAATGAGCAGTTCTTC. This chain connects TRBV7-9 to TRBJ2-1, with 7 nucleotides matching TRBD2. V lost 1 base, J lost 2 bases, and 14 bases stayed unmatched. CDR1 SEHNR and CDR2 FQNEAQ come from the germline V gene (reference sequence). This CDR3 is 19 amino acids long. The full variable domain, in which reference TRBV7-9 and TRBJ2-1 provide the parts outside the CDR3, is DTGVSQNPRHKITKRGQNVTFRCDPISEHNRLYWYRQTLGQGPEFLTYFQNEAQLEKSRLLSDRFSAERPKGSFSTLEIQRTEQGDSAMYLCASSLEAGRAPTTYNEQFFGPGTRLTVL.

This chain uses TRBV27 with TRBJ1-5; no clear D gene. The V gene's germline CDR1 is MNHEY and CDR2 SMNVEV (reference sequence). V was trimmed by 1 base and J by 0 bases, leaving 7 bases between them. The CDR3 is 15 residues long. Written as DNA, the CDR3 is TGTGCCAGCAGTTTATTAGGCCGTAGCAATCAGCCCCAGCATTTT. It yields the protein CASSLLGRSNQPQHF.

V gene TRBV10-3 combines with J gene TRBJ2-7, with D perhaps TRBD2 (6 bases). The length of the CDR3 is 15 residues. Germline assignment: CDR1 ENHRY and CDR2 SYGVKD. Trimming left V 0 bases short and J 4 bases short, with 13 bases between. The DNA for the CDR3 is TGTGCCATCAGTGAGTCGGCGGGACTCGGGTACGAGCAGTACTTC. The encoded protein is CAISESAGLGYEQYF.

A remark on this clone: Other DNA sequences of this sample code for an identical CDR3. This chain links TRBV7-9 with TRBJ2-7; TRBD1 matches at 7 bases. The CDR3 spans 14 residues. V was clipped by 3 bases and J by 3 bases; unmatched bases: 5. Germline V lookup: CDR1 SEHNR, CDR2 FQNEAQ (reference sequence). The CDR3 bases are TGTGCCAGCAGCTTGGGGGACAGAGTCTACGAGCAGTACTTC. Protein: CASSLGDRVYEQYF.

In DNA, the CDR3 is TGTGCCAGCAGCTTATCCGTGGTTGGGTCTAGCACAGATACGCAGTATTTT. It yields the protein CASSLSVVGSSTDTQYF. The rearrangement joins TRBV7-6 to TRBJ2-3; unclear D gene. CDR3 size: 17 residues. Trimming took off 2 bases at V and 0 bases at J, with 15 bases between the two ends. The germline V gene has CDR1 SGHVS and CDR2 FNYEAQ.

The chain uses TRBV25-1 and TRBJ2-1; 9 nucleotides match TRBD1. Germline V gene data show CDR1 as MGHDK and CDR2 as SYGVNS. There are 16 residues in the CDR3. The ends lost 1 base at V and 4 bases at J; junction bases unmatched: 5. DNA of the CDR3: TGTGCCAGCAGTGAATTTGCGGACAGGGGATACAATGAGCAGTTCTTC. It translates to CASSEFADRGYNEQFF.

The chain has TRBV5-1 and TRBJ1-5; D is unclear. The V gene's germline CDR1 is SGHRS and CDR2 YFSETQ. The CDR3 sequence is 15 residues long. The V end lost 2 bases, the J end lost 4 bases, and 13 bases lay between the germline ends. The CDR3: CASSLEEQRNQPQHF. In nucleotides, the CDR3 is TGCGCCAGCAGCTTAGAAGAACAGAGGAATCAGCCCCAGCATTTT.